Below are 2 T cell receptor beta chains sequenced from a single sample in a study of HIV-infected patients and healthy controls. Follow-up blood was drawn about 14 weeks, roughly three months, after antiretroviral therapy began. No cell fractionation was done, so the repertoire covers all unsorted peripheral blood T cells. Reverse transcription used around 500 ng RNA and constant-region primers for alpha and beta. Alpha and beta chain libraries were made separately by chain-specific third strand synthesis with multiplexing indices. Using its own MiXCR run on the 5' RACE reads, TCRdb lists one record per CDR3 protein. The sample contains 3,500 to 5,500 distinct CDR3 sequences, more than 5.5% of which appear only once. The source was blood, collected during antiretroviral therapy. Receptors were obtained from an adult with HIV infection.

In its sample, this clonotype is medium-sized. This rearrangement joins TRBV6-6 to TRBJ2-7, with D tentatively TRBD1 (5 bases). CDR3 length: 12 amino acids. CDR1 MNHNY and CDR2 SVGAGI come from the germline V gene (reference sequence). Between the trimmed V and J ends, which lost 6 bases and 3 bases, there was a span of 9 bases. The CDR3 region is CASSLDSYEQYF. The CDR3 DNA reads as TGTGCCAGCAGCCTCGACAGCTACGAGCAGTACTTC.

This clonotype has just one count. V is TRBV4-2 and J is TRBJ2-1; D remains ambiguous. Germline V gene lookup returns CDR1 LGHNA and CDR2 YNFKEQ. V lost 2 bases to trimming and J lost 7 bases, with 3 bases between them. The length of the CDR3 is 11 residues. This chain's CDR3 is CASSQNNEQFF. Written as DNA, the CDR3 is TGTGCCAGCAGCCAAAATAATGAGCAGTTCTTC.